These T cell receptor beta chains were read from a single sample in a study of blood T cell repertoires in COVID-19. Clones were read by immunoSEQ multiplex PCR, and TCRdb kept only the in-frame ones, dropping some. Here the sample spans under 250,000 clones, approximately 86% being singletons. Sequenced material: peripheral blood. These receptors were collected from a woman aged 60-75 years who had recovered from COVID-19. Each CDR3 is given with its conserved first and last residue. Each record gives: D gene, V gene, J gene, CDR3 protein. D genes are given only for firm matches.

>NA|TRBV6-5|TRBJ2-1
CASSRLGDNEQFF
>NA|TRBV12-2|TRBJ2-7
CASRPRQGIYEQYF
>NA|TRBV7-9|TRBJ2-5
CASSFRGETQYF
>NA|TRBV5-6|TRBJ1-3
CASSFGGNTIYF
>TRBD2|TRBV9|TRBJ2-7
CASSVASGGAYEQYF
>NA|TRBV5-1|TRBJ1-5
CASSSESGDGQPQHF
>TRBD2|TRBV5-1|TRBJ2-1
CASSQTPGLAGGNNEQFF
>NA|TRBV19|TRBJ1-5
CASSIGANNQPQHF
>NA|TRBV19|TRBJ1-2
CASSTQNGYTF
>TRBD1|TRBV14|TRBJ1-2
CASSQQISGTGGHGYTF
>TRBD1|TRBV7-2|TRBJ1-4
CASSSQGATNEKLFF
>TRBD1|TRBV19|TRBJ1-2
CASSTMGQGFSGYTF
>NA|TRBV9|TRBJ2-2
CASSVVYGELFF
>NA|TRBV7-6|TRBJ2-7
CASSYLRQGGDEQYF
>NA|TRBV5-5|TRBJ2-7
CASRYSDFEQYF